This T cell receptor (beta chain) was recorded in a study of shared clonotypes between healthy human individuals. About the study: The study used three CD4 naive, three CD4 memory, two CD8 naive and one CD8 memory plate per donor.

It was across several immunoSEQ plates that each subset's genomic DNA was evenly split. Original data processing: ImmunoSEQ output held junction-only sequences without quality scores, so filtering differed. TCRdb keeps only in-frame clones here, not all; method: immunoSEQ multiplex PCR. V and J calls and clone size are copied from that table; D and trimming were computed from the DNA. Among roughly 2 million clones, 85% to 95% were seen once, and the ten largest hold approximately 0.13%. Findings of the study overall: Naive subsets usually exceeded memory subsets in estimated richness.

Notes on this clone: Its antigen remains unknown.

The V gene's germline CDR1 is ENHRY and CDR2 SYGVKD. V trimming: 4 bases; J trimming: 1 base; junction bases outside the gene matches: 11. The CDR3 covers 17 residues. Sequencing was performed on naive CD4+ T cells sorted from blood. Noted subset: CD45RA+ positively selected. The receptor's source is a man aged 18 to 35 in good health. This chain connects TRBV10-3 to TRBJ1-1; 8 bases fit TRBD1. As DNA, the CDR3 is TGTGCCATCAGTGGGAGACAGGGGAGGACCCCGAACACTGAAGCTTTCTTT. Translation gives CAISGRQGRTPNTEAFF.